The rows below give T cell receptor beta chains drawn from one sample of a study of T cell repertoires in breast cancer. MiXCR, run by TCRdb on the emulsion pairing reads, gives a single entry per CDR3 protein. The sample carries about 40,000 distinct CDR3 sequences, roughly 44% recorded once. The specimen was CD8+ T cells. The receptors come from a pool of human donors with breast cancer or a healthy control (not recorded which). Each CDR3 is given with its conserved first and last residue. Each record gives: V gene, J gene, D gene, clone size, CDR3 protein, CDR3 DNA. The D gene is left open where the match is weak. Clone size appears in some rows only: once, few, many, or a class for an expanded clone.

V: TRBV20-1
J: TRBJ2-4
D: .
size: .
CDR3: CSATRTGRDIQYF
DNA: TGCAGTGCTACCCGGACAGGGAGGGACATTCAGTACTTC

V: TRBV4-1
J: TRBJ2-5
D: .
size: .
CDR3: CASSQGPLGGGPKKGQETQYF
DNA: TGCGCCAGCAGCCAAGGCCCCTTAGGGGGAGGGCCTAAAAAGGGGCAAGAGACCCAGTACTTC

V: TRBV19
J: TRBJ1-2
D: .
size: .
CDR3: CASSIGQPNYGYTF
DNA: TGTGCCAGTAGTATCGGGCAGCCTAACTATGGCTACACCTTC

V: TRBV7-6
J: TRBJ1-1
D: TRBD1
size: .
CDR3: CASSLAGTGGNTEAFF
DNA: TGTGCCAGCAGCTTAGCCGGGACAGGGGGGAACACTGAAGCTTTCTTT

V: TRBV28
J: TRBJ1-6
D: .
size: once
CDR3: CASSSRGASPLHF
DNA: TGTGCCAGCAGTTCCCGGGGGGCTTCACCCCTCCACTTT

V: TRBV6-1
J: TRBJ1-3
D: .
size: many
CDR3: CASSQLQDSSGNTIYF
DNA: TGTGCCAGCAGTCAACTCCAAGACTCCTCTGGAAACACCATATATTTT

V: TRBV28
J: TRBJ2-7
D: TRBD1
size: few
CDR3: CASKIGQGGGEQYF
DNA: TGTGCCAGCAAAATCGGACAGGGAGGTGGGGAGCAGTACTTC

V: TRBV7-9
J: TRBJ1-1
D: .
size: .
CDR3: CASSLGTANTEAFF
DNA: TGTGCCAGCAGCTTAGGGACAGCGAACACTGAAGCTTTCTTT

V: TRBV5-1
J: TRBJ2-5
D: TRBD2
size: .
CDR3: CASTRAGESQETQYF
DNA: TGCGCCAGCACCCGAGCGGGAGAATCCCAAGAGACCCAGTACTTC

V: TRBV7-3
J: TRBJ2-1
D: .
size: .
CDR3: CASRPPNEQFF
DNA: TGTGCCAGCAGGCCCCCCAATGAGCAGTTCTTC

V: TRBV6-1
J: TRBJ2-7
D: .
size: medium-sized
CDR3: CASSPGGGRIYEQYF
DNA: TGTGCCAGCAGCCCTGGGGGGGGCCGGATCTACGAGCAGTACTTC

V: TRBV11-2
J: TRBJ2-5
D: .
size: .
CDR3: CASSAHATQYF
DNA: TGTGCCAGCAGCGCCCATGCGACCCAGTACTTC

V: TRBV12-3/TRBV12-4
J: TRBJ1-4
D: .
size: once
CDR3: CASRLGAATNEELFF
DNA: TGTGCCAGCAGGCTCGGGGCAGCAACTAATGAAGAACTGTTTTTT

V: TRBV3-1
J: TRBJ2-3
D: TRBD2
size: .
CDR3: CASSPGVAGPTDTQYF
DNA: TGTGCCAGCAGCCCCGGGGTAGCGGGCCCCACAGATACGCAGTATTTT

V: TRBV7-2
J: TRBJ2-7
D: TRBD2
size: few
CDR3: CASSAGLAGGPGEQYF
DNA: TGTGCTAGCAGCGCGGGACTAGCGGGAGGGCCGGGTGAGCAGTACTTC

V: TRBV7-9
J: TRBJ2-7
D: TRBD1
size: many
CDR3: CASSSGQGFEQYF
DNA: TGTGCCAGCAGCTCAGGACAGGGGTTCGAGCAGTACTTC

V: TRBV6-1
J: TRBJ1-5
D: .
size: few
CDR3: CASSEAVSGLPQHF
DNA: TGTGCCAGCAGTGAAGCCGTGTCAGGGTTGCCCCAGCATTTT

V: TRBV27
J: TRBJ1-2
D: .
size: few
CDR3: CASRSGGHGYTF
DNA: TGTGCCAGCAGATCTGGGGGGCATGGCTACACCTTC

V: TRBV15
J: TRBJ2-5
D: .
size: few
CDR3: CATSRVDGLQETQYF
DNA: TGTGCCACCAGCAGAGTGGACGGACTCCAAGAGACCCAGTACTTC

V: TRBV4-1
J: TRBJ1-1
D: .
size: .
CDR3: CASSHGAGNTEAFF
DNA: TGCGCCAGCAGCCATGGGGCAGGGAACACTGAAGCTTTCTTT

V: TRBV30
J: TRBJ2-5
D: .
size: .
CDR3: CAWSVNPYQETQYF
DNA: TGTGCCTGGAGTGTAAATCCGTACCAAGAGACCCAGTACTTC

V: TRBV2
J: TRBJ2-3
D: TRBD1
size: .
CDR3: CASSLRTGTDTQYF
DNA: TGTGCCAGCAGTTTAAGGACAGGGACAGATACGCAGTATTTT

V: TRBV11-2
J: TRBJ2-7
D: .
size: .
CDR3: CASSFGTSYEQYF
DNA: TGTGCCAGCAGCTTCGGCACTTCCTACGAGCAGTACTTC

V: TRBV9
J: TRBJ1-1
D: .
size: .
CDR3: CASSVGAGNTEAFF
DNA: TGTGCCAGCAGCGTAGGGGCGGGGAACACTGAAGCTTTCTTT

V: TRBV10-3
J: TRBJ1-3
D: TRBD1
size: few
CDR3: CAISKGQVHSGNTIYF
DNA: TGTGCCATCAGTAAGGGACAGGTTCACTCTGGAAACACCATATATTTT

V: TRBV11-1
J: TRBJ2-4
D: TRBD1
size: .
CDR3: CASSTGQSSEYF
DNA: TGTGCCAGCAGCACGGGACAGTCTTCCGAGTACTTC

V: TRBV19
J: TRBJ2-1
D: .
size: .
CDR3: CASSLAGKSHNEQFF
DNA: TGTGCCAGTAGTCTCGCGGGAAAATCCCACAATGAGCAGTTCTTC

V: TRBV19
J: TRBJ2-1
D: .
size: .
CDR3: CASSMFPEPSGNEQFF
DNA: TGTGCCAGTAGTATGTTTCCCGAACCGTCGGGCAATGAGCAGTTCTTC

V: TRBV6-1
J: TRBJ2-2
D: .
size: few
CDR3: CASSVAGELFF
DNA: TGTGCCAGCAGCGTCGCCGGGGAGCTGTTTTTT